The clone carrying this T cell receptor (beta chain) was counted many times. Antigen specificity is unknown. This sample is drawn from a study of spatial heterogeneity in lung cancer. Study-wide findings and caveats: The number of expanded tumor alpha and beta chains correlated with mutation number.

Noted time point: sample taken at primary tumor resection. TCRdb independently ran MiXCR on the 5' RACE reads; one entry per CDR3 protein. The table lists about 100,000 distinct CDR3 sequences, 4.4% of them singletons. Sequencing used lung tumor tissue, obtained at surgery. The receptor's source is a male donor with early-stage non-small cell lung cancer.

The CDR3 DNA follows: TGTGCCAGCAGGCGACCGGGGCCGAAGAACACTGAAGCTTTCTTT. It is translated as CASRRPGPKNTEAFF. The chain recombines TRBV11-2 with TRBJ1-1, with TRBD1 as a possible D gene (5 bases). The CDR3 is 15 amino acids. Germline values: CDR1 SGHAT, CDR2 FQNNGV. Trimming removed 6 bases at V and 1 base at J, with 15 bases between.